This T cell receptor beta chain was recovered during a study of blood T cell repertoires in COVID-19. At the level of the study: The United States, Italy and Spain were the sources of the acute and convalescent COVID-19 samples. Nucleic acid was either cDNA or gDNA, and it came from T cells, B-cell-depleted T cells, or PBMCs.

This CDR3 region has 11 residues. Germline assignment: CDR1 SGHNT and CDR2 YENEEA. Trimming left V 3 bases short and J 6 bases short, with 6 bases between. Only in-frame clones appear in the TCRdb table, and some are missing; sequencing was by immunoSEQ multiplex PCR. The data show 270,000 or so clones, with roughly 80% seen just once and approximately 9% held by the top ten. The sequenced material came from peripheral blood. The receptor's source is a woman between 45 and 60 years old who had recovered from COVID-19. The V call is TRBV11-3, the J call TRBJ2-7, with D possibly matching TRBD2 (6 bases). CDR3 coding DNA: TGTGCCAGCAGCTTCGGGGGCGAGCAGTACTTC. The encoded protein is CASSFGGEQYF. The variable domain in full, with the rest retrieved from reference TRBV11-3 and TRBJ2-7, is EAGVVQSPRYKIIEKKQPVAFWCNPISGHNTLYWYLQNLGQGPELLIRYENEEAVDDSQLPKDRFSAERLKGVDSTLKIQPAELGDSAVYLCASSFGGEQYFGPGTRLTVT.